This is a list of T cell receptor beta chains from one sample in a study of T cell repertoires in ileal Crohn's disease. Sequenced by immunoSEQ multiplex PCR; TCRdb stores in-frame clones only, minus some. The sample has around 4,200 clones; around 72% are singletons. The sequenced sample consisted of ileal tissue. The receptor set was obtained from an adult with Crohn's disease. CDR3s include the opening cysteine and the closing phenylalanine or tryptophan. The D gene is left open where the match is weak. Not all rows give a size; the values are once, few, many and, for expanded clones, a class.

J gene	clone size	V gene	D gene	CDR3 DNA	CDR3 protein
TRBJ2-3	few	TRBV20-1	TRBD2	TGCAGTGTAGCGGGACCAGATACGCAGTATTTT	CSVAGPDTQYF
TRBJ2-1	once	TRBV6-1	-	TGTGCCAGCAGTCCGGCCAGGGGCAATGAGCAGTTCTTC	CASSPARGNEQFF
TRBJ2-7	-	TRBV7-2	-	TGTGCCAGCAGCTTACCGGGGGTACACGAGCAGTACTTC	CASSLPGVHEQYF
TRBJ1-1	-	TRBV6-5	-	TGTGCCAGCAGTTACTCGAGGGGGGGGCTGGCTGAAGCTTTCTTT	CASSYSRGGLAEAFF
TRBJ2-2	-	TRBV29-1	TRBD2	TGCAGCGTTGCCGGCGGGAGGTCGAGCACCGGGGAGCTGTTTTTT	CSVAGGRSSTGELFF
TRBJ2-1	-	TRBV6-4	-	TGTGCCAGCAGTGACTCGATTAGCGGAGACTACAATGAGCAGTTCTTC	CASSDSISGDYNEQFF
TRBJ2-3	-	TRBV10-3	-	TGTGCCATCAGTGATGCCGGGACTCCGACAGATACGCAGTATTTT	CAISDAGTPTDTQYF
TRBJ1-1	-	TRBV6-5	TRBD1	TGTGCCAGCAGCCTCGACAGGGGTGGGACTGAAGCTTTCTTT	CASSLDRGGTEAFF
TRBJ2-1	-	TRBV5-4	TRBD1	TGTGCCAGCAACTTGCAGGGGGCCGCCTACAATGAGCAGTTCTTC	CASNLQGAAYNEQFF
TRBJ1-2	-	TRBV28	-	TGTGCCAGCAGTTTATCAGGGGAAGGCTATGGCTACACCTTC	CASSLSGEGYGYTF
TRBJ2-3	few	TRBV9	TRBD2	TGTGCCAGCAGCGTAGAGGGACTAGGTATTTCTAGCACAGATACGCAGTATTTT	CASSVEGLGISSTDTQYF
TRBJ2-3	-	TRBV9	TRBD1	TGTGCCAGCAGCGTAGGTCCGGGACAGGGCCAACATACGCAGTATTTT	CASSVGPGQGQHTQYF
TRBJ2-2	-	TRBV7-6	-	TGTGCCAGCAGCTTACAGGGTAACACCGGGGAGCTGTTTTTT	CASSLQGNTGELFF
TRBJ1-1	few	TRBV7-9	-	TGTGCCAGCAGCTTAGTCGGAGGGGGGGAATTTGGTGAAGCTTTCTTT	CASSLVGGGEFGEAFF
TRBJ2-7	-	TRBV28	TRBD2	TGTGCCAGCGGGGAGGGAGGGGTAACCGAGCAGTACTTC	CASGEGGVTEQYF
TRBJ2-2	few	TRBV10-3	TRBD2	TGTGCCATCAGTGGACTAGCGGGAGTAGGGGGCACCGGGGAGCTGTTTTTT	CAISGLAGVGGTGELFF
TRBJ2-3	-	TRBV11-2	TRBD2	TGTGCCAGCAGCTCTCAACTAGCGGGAGGTGGGGGGATTACGCAGTATTTT	CASSSQLAGGGGITQYF
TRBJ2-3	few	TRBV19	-	TGTGCCAGTAGCCGTCGACATGGAACAGATACGCAGTATTTT	CASSRRHGTDTQYF
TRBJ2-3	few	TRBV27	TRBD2	TGTGCCAGCAGTATCCTCGGACTAGCGGGGGGGCCAGATACGCAGTATTTT	CASSILGLAGGPDTQYF
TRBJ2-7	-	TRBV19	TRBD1	TGTGCCAGTTCGGGACAGGATAATTACGAGCAGTACTTC	CASSGQDNYEQYF
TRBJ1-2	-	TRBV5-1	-	TGCGCCAGCAGCGACAGCTATGGCTACACCTTC	CASSDSYGYTF
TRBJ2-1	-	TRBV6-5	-	TGTGCCAGCAGTTACGAGACTAGTACGTTCTTC	CASSYETSTFF
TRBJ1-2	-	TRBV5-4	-	TGTGCCAGCAGCTTGGGGGGAGCAGGATATGGCTACACCTTC	CASSLGGAGYGYTF
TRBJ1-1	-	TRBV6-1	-	TGTGCCAGCAGCCGAGGGGGAGGGGGAGGCACTGAAGCTTTCTTT	CASSRGGGGGTEAFF
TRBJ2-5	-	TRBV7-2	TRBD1	TGTGCCAGCAGCTTAGCGCTCGGGCAGGGGGCTTCGGAGACCCAGTACTTC	CASSLALGQGASETQYF